These T cell receptor beta chains were read from a single sample in a study of blood T cell repertoires in COVID-19. Some clones are missing from TCRdb's copy, which holds only in-frame ones; the method was immunoSEQ multiplex PCR. The data contain roughly 98,000 clones, 75% to 90% of them singletons. The sequencing sample was made of peripheral blood. Every receptor here comes from a human donor in a cohort sampled during active COVID-19. The CDR3 runs from the conserved cysteine through the conserved F or W. Each record gives: D gene, V gene, clone size, J gene, CDR3 DNA, CDR3 protein. D genes are given only for firm matches. Size is omitted from some rows. Given values are once, few, many or a class for expanded clones.

d_gene: TRBD1
v_gene: TRBV13
abundance: many
j_gene: TRBJ1-1
CDR3nt: TGTGCCAGCAGCCAACAGGGGTTCACTGAAGCTTTCTTT
CDR3aa: CASSQQGFTEAFF

d_gene: TRBD2
v_gene: TRBV6-5
abundance: NA
j_gene: TRBJ2-3
CDR3nt: TGTGCCACTCGGACTAGCGGTGCCACAGATACGCAGTATTTT
CDR3aa: CATRTSGATDTQYF

d_gene: TRBD1
v_gene: TRBV28
abundance: once
j_gene: TRBJ1-5
CDR3nt: TGTGCCAGCAGTTTCCTTCGGGGACAGGGGGGCCCTGAACGCAATCAGCCCCAGCATTTT
CDR3aa: CASSFLRGQGGPERNQPQHF

d_gene: NA
v_gene: TRBV24-1
abundance: NA
j_gene: TRBJ2-2
CDR3nt: TGTGCCACCAGTGAGCTTGACAGTAGTAAGAACACCGGGGAGCTGTTTTTT
CDR3aa: CATSELDSSKNTGELFF

d_gene: NA
v_gene: TRBV12-5
abundance: NA
j_gene: TRBJ1-5
CDR3nt: TGTGCCCCAGTTAGCAATCAGCCCCAGCATTTT
CDR3aa: CAPVSNQPQHF

d_gene: NA
v_gene: TRBV10-1
abundance: NA
j_gene: TRBJ1-4
CDR3nt: TGCGCCAATGCGTGTCGGGGGACGCATAATGAAAAACTGTTTTTT
CDR3aa: CANACRGTHNEKLFF

d_gene: NA
v_gene: TRBV24-1
abundance: NA
j_gene: TRBJ1-5
CDR3nt: TGTGCCACCAGTGAGGGGCAGGGGCCCCAGCATTTT
CDR3aa: CATSEGQGPQHF

d_gene: NA
v_gene: TRBV6-1
abundance: few
j_gene: TRBJ2-4
CDR3nt: TGTGCCAGCAGTGAACCGGGGTTAGCCAAAAACATTCAGTACTTC
CDR3aa: CASSEPGLAKNIQYF

d_gene: TRBD1
v_gene: TRBV7-3
abundance: NA
j_gene: TRBJ1-6
CDR3nt: TGTGCCAGCAGCTTGCAGGGGGCCCTGAATTCACCCCTCCACTTT
CDR3aa: CASSLQGALNSPLHF

d_gene: NA
v_gene: TRBV5-1
abundance: NA
j_gene: TRBJ2-2
CDR3nt: TGCGCCAGCAGCCCGGGGAGAGCGAACACCGGGGAGCTGTTTTTT
CDR3aa: CASSPGRANTGELFF

d_gene: TRBD2
v_gene: TRBV10-2
abundance: NA
j_gene: TRBJ2-3
CDR3nt: TGCGCCAGCCGACTAGCGGGGGGGCAAATAGATACGCAGTATTTT
CDR3aa: CASRLAGGQIDTQYF

d_gene: NA
v_gene: TRBV30
abundance: NA
j_gene: TRBJ1-1
CDR3nt: TGTGCCTGGAGTCCGGGAATCGCGAACACTGAAGCTTTCTTT
CDR3aa: CAWSPGIANTEAFF

d_gene: TRBD1
v_gene: TRBV6-1
abundance: NA
j_gene: TRBJ2-1
CDR3nt: TGTGCCAGCAGTTCCCCAACAGGGGAGAGTCATGAGCAGTTCTTC
CDR3aa: CASSSPTGESHEQFF

d_gene: NA
v_gene: TRBV7-9
abundance: NA
j_gene: TRBJ1-3
CDR3nt: TGTGCCAGCAGCTTCGGACAGACTTCTGGAAACACCATATATTTT
CDR3aa: CASSFGQTSGNTIYF

d_gene: NA
v_gene: TRBV3-1/TRBV3-2
abundance: NA
j_gene: TRBJ2-5
CDR3nt: TGTGCCAGCAGCCCGACTATTCAAGAGACCCAGTACTTC
CDR3aa: CASSPTIQETQYF

d_gene: NA
v_gene: TRBV27
abundance: NA
j_gene: TRBJ2-1
CDR3nt: TGTGCCAGCAGTCTCTACTCCACCTCCTCCTACAATGAGCAGTTCTTC
CDR3aa: CASSLYSTSSYNEQFF

d_gene: NA
v_gene: TRBV2
abundance: NA
j_gene: TRBJ1-2
CDR3nt: TGTGCCAGCAGTTTTTTCCTTCTCTCCTTAAACTATGGCTACACCTTC
CDR3aa: CASSFFLLSLNYGYTF

d_gene: NA
v_gene: TRBV4-2
abundance: NA
j_gene: TRBJ2-6
CDR3nt: TGTGCCAGCAGCCAAGATTTTGGCAGGGCCTCTTCTGGGGCCAACGTCCTGACTTTC
CDR3aa: CASSQDFGRASSGANVLTF

d_gene: NA
v_gene: TRBV2
abundance: NA
j_gene: TRBJ2-2
CDR3nt: TGTGCCAGCAGTGAAAGCTCCCGGAGGACCGGGGAGCTGTTTTTT
CDR3aa: CASSESSRRTGELFF

d_gene: TRBD2
v_gene: TRBV6-2/TRBV6-3
abundance: NA
j_gene: TRBJ2-3
CDR3nt: TGTGCCAGCAGTCCCCTAGCGGGGGGCACTAGCACAGATACGCAGTATTTT
CDR3aa: CASSPLAGGTSTDTQYF

d_gene: NA
v_gene: TRBV6-5
abundance: NA
j_gene: TRBJ2-7
CDR3nt: TGTGCCAGCAGTTCCGGTGGCTCCTACGAGCAGTACTTC
CDR3aa: CASSSGGSYEQYF

d_gene: NA
v_gene: TRBV18
abundance: NA
j_gene: TRBJ2-7
CDR3nt: TGTGCCAGCTCACCACACCGATACACCTACGAGCAGTACTTC
CDR3aa: CASSPHRYTYEQYF